This T cell receptor (beta chain) was sequenced during a study of graft-versus-host responses after intestinal transplantation. Overall study: The study gave all recipients anti-thymocyte globulin induction, then tacrolimus and steroids for about 3 years.

Study results and caveats: Graft-donor T cell macrochimerism in patients accompanied high graft-versus-host to host-versus-graft clonal ratios in allografts. In recipient marrow, GvH clones were found, and some appeared first in ileum or blood. Declines in HvG clones occurring early post-transplant were associated with peak circulating GvH clone levels.

Regarding this clone: Antigen specificity is unknown.

Per germline, CDR1 ENHRY and CDR2 SYGVKD. V shed 4 bases and J shed 5 bases, with 20 bases lying between them. This CDR3 spans 16 amino acids. Some clones are missing from TCRdb's copy, which holds only in-frame ones; the method was immunoSEQ multiplex PCR. The profile shows just under 65,000 clones, roughly nine tenths of them singletons. The chain carries TRBV10-3 and TRBJ1-2; no clear D gene. The sample was unstimulated CD8+ T cells sorted from spleen or lymph node cells, taken before transplant. The sequence came from a human donor who was the organ donor for an intestinal transplant. CDR3 in amino acids: CAISVGKGPVGYGYTF. CDR3 coding DNA: TGTGCCATCAGTGTCGGGAAGGGTCCGGTGGGGTATGGCTACACCTTC.